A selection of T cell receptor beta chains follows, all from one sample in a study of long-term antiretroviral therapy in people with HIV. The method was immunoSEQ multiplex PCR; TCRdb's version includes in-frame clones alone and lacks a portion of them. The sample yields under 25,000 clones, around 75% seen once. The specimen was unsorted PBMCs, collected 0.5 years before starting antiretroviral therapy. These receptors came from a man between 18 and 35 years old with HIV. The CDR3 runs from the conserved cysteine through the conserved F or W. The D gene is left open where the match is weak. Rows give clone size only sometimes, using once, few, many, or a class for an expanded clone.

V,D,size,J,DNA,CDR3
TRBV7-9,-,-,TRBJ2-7,TGTGCCAGCAGCTTCCAGGGTGTGGTGGAGCAGTACTTC,CASSFQGVVEQYF
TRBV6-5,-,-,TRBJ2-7,TGTGCCAGCAGTAGGCCCAGGAACGAGCAGTACTTC,CASSRPRNEQYF
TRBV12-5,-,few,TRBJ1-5,TGTGCTAGTGGTTTGGTAGACAATCAGCCCCAGCATTTT,CASGLVDNQPQHF
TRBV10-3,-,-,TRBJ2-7,TGTGCCATCAGTGACCAGGGGTCATCCTACGAGCAGTACTTC,CAISDQGSSYEQYF
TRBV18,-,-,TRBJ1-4,TGTGCCAGCTCACCACCGAACGCGGGTGAAAAACTGTTTTTT,CASSPPNAGEKLFF
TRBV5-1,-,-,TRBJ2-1,TGCGCCAGCAGCTTGGCCCCGCACAAAACCTACAATGAGCAGTTCTTC,CASSLAPHKTYNEQFF
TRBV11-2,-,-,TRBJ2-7,TGTGCCAGCAGCTTAGTACAGTCTTACGAGCAGTACTTC,CASSLVQSYEQYF
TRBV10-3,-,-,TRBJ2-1,TGTGCCATCAGTGAGTCCTCTGAGGTCCCGGGGGCGTATGAGCAGTTCTTC,CAISESSEVPGAYEQFF
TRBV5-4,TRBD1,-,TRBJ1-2,TGTGCCAGCAGCTCAGGGGGCGGCGGCTATGGCTACACCTTC,CASSSGGGGYGYTF
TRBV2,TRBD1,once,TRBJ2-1,TGTGCCAGCAGTTTTGGACAGGGACCGAAGGATGAGCAGTTCTTC,CASSFGQGPKDEQFF
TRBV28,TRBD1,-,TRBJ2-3,TGTGCCAGCAGTTTAATAAGTCGACAGGGTTTTTTCACAGATACGCAGTATTTT,CASSLISRQGFFTDTQYF
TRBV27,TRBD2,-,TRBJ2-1,TGTGCCAGCAGTCCTTCGACTAGCGGATTCTACAATGAGCAGTTCTTC,CASSPSTSGFYNEQFF
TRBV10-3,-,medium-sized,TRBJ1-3,TGTGCCATCACCGACAGCGCCCCTGGAAACACCATATATTTT,CAITDSAPGNTIYF
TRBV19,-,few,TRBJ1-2,TGTGCCAGTAGTATAAGGGGGGAATGGGATGGCTACACCTTC,CASSIRGEWDGYTF
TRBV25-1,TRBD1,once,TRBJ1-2,TGTGCCAGCACTGAACAGGGGTGGGACTATGGCTACACCTTC,CASTEQGWDYGYTF
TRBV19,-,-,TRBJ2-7,TGTGCCAGTAGTTCACCCGGCGAGCAGTACTTC,CASSSPGEQYF
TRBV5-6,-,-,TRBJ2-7,TGTGCCAGCAGCCCCGGGTTGGTGTACGAGCAGTACTTC,CASSPGLVYEQYF
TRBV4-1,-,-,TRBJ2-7,TGCGCCAGCAGCCAAAAGGGACCACCCACCTACGAGCAGTACTTC,CASSQKGPPTYEQYF
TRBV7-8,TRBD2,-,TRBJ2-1,TGTGCCAGCAGCCCCCGACAGGGGACTAGCGGGAGGTTATTCTCCTACAATGAGCAGTTCTTC,CASSPRQGTSGRLFSYNEQFF
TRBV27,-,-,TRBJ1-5,TGTGCCAGCAGTTCTGGGAGGGAGCAGCCCCAGCATTTT,CASSSGREQPQHF
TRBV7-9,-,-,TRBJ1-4,TGTGCCAGCAGCGGCGGGGCAGGAGCTGAAAAACTGTTTTTT,CASSGGAGAEKLFF
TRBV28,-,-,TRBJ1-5,TGTGCCAGCAGTTTGAGTCAGCCCCAGCATTTT,CASSLSQPQHF
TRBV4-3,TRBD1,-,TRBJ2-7,TGCGCCAGCAGCCAAGAAGAGGACAGGGGCTACGAGCAGTACTTC,CASSQEEDRGYEQYF
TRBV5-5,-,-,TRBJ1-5,TGTGCCAGCAGCTTGGTGGGTGATAGCAATCAGCCCCAGCATTTT,CASSLVGDSNQPQHF